This TCR beta chain is drawn from a study of blood T cells in healthy people across ages. Findings and caveats of the study: Among T cells, TCR beta diversity per million cells dropped roughly linearly as age rose.

Of note for this clonotype: Its target is not known.

The CDR3 contains 14 residues. V lost 4 bases to trimming and J lost 9 bases; unmatched junction nucleotides: 8. Germline CDR1 reads DFQATT; CDR2 reads SNEGSKA (reference sequence). Next came a second PCR, run for about 6 to 11 cycles, which used a sample-barcoded 5' primer along with a J-beta primer mix. A single record per CDR3 protein comes from TCRdb applying MiXCR to the 5' RACE reads. The table lists 850,000 to 1,000,000 distinct CDR3 sequences, about 48% of them singletons, with about an eighth in the top ten. Sequencing input: blood. This rearrangement joins TRBV20-1 to TRBJ2-1, with TRBD2 matching over 11 bases. This TCR was recovered from a young man in good health. CDR3 in amino acids: CSATPGLAVGEQFF. Here the CDR3 DNA reads TGCAGTGCTACCCCGGGACTAGCGGTAGGTGAGCAGTTCTTC.